This is a list of T cell receptor beta chains from one sample in a study of T cells in Graves' hyperthyroidism and ophthalmopathy. TCRdb used MiXCR to reprocess the multiplex PCR reads, holding one entry per CDR3 protein. The table shows around 520,000 distinct CDR3 sequences, with approximately 15% occurring only once. Sequencing used blood. Every receptor here comes from a young woman with Graves' hyperthyroidism. Both conserved end residues are part of each CDR3. The D gene is left open where the match is weak.

v_call: TRBV3-1; j_call: TRBJ2-3; d_call: -; cdr3_aa: CASSVNPGSGSDTQYF
v_call: TRBV4-1; j_call: TRBJ1-5; d_call: -; cdr3_aa: CASSQNGQPQHF
v_call: TRBV19; j_call: TRBJ2-1; d_call: TRBD1; cdr3_aa: CASSSSGGRGPGQFF
v_call: TRBV25-1; j_call: TRBJ2-2; d_call: -; cdr3_aa: CASSEGLTRGELFF
v_call: TRBV5-4; j_call: TRBJ2-2; d_call: -; cdr3_aa: CASSPPRNTGELFF
v_call: TRBV19; j_call: TRBJ1-4; d_call: -; cdr3_aa: CASSLGHQTNEKLFF
v_call: TRBV4-2; j_call: TRBJ1-1; d_call: -; cdr3_aa: CASSQDKWTQAFF
v_call: TRBV12-3/TRBV12-4; j_call: TRBJ1-5; d_call: -; cdr3_aa: CASSAPGTPSEPQHF
v_call: TRBV29-1; j_call: TRBJ1-1; d_call: TRBD1; cdr3_aa: CSTPGTGRGMNTEAFF
v_call: TRBV20-1; j_call: TRBJ2-2; d_call: -; cdr3_aa: CSARAGQLTGELFF
v_call: TRBV18; j_call: TRBJ2-1; d_call: -; cdr3_aa: CASSPARAAEQFF
v_call: TRBV12-3/TRBV12-4; j_call: TRBJ1-4; d_call: -; cdr3_aa: CASTRGGNNEKLFF
v_call: TRBV24-1; j_call: TRBJ2-3; d_call: -; cdr3_aa: CATSDRGDPQYF
v_call: TRBV12-3/TRBV12-4; j_call: TRBJ1-5; d_call: TRBD1; cdr3_aa: CASSAGTVQPQHF
v_call: TRBV3-1; j_call: TRBJ2-2; d_call: -; cdr3_aa: CASSSSGSRTSGELFF
v_call: TRBV10-3; j_call: TRBJ2-5; d_call: TRBD2; cdr3_aa: CAITPGTSETQYF
v_call: TRBV6-1; j_call: TRBJ2-3; d_call: TRBD2; cdr3_aa: CASSQTPGGGTDTQYF
v_call: TRBV10-3; j_call: TRBJ1-1; d_call: TRBD1; cdr3_aa: CAISPSGGGTGRVRTEAFF
v_call: TRBV11-3; j_call: TRBJ1-3; d_call: -; cdr3_aa: CASSVRDSSLYSGNTIYF
v_call: TRBV29-1; j_call: TRBJ2-3; d_call: TRBD2; cdr3_aa: CSVERGTSGTSTDTQYF
v_call: TRBV3-1; j_call: TRBJ2-5; d_call: -; cdr3_aa: CASSQDWSQETQYF
v_call: TRBV7-3; j_call: TRBJ2-3; d_call: -; cdr3_aa: CASSLGSGGFTDTQYF
v_call: TRBV5-1; j_call: TRBJ2-2; d_call: -; cdr3_aa: CASSLGWAYGGELFF
v_call: TRBV11-3; j_call: TRBJ2-1; d_call: TRBD2; cdr3_aa: CASSLRELDYNEQFF
v_call: TRBV6-1; j_call: TRBJ1-1; d_call: -; cdr3_aa: CASSVGAHEAFF
v_call: TRBV19; j_call: TRBJ1-5; d_call: TRBD1; cdr3_aa: CASIGTGPVGNQPQHF